Listed below are T cell receptor beta chains from one sample, sequenced in a study of cytomegalovirus exposure and HLA in healthy donors. The table came from immunoSEQ multiplex PCR; TCRdb's copy has only in-frame clones and leaves some out. The top ten hold about 1.7% of the sample, which has 150,000 to 200,000 clones, 83% seen once. What was sequenced was PBMCs. Every receptor here comes from a man between 35 and 55 years old in good health and CMV-seropositive. The CDR3 runs from the conserved cysteine through the conserved F or W. A D gene is named only where the DNA matches it firmly. The size field is filled for only some rows; it gives once, few, many or a size class.

DNA: TGTGCCATCTTCCCAGGGCAGTTGACTGGAAACACCATATATTTT; CDR3: CAIFPGQLTGNTIYF; D: .; V: TRBV2; size: .; J: TRBJ1-3
DNA: TGTGCCAGCAGCTTGACTAGCGGTTCGGCCGATGAGCAGTTCTTC; CDR3: CASSLTSGSADEQFF; D: TRBD2; V: TRBV5-4; size: .; J: TRBJ2-1
DNA: TGTGCCAGCCGTGACAGGGTTAATCAGCCCCAGCATTTT; CDR3: CASRDRVNQPQHF; D: TRBD1; V: TRBV19; size: .; J: TRBJ1-5
DNA: TGTGCCAGTCAACGGGCTGGGGCCAACGTCCTGACTTTC; CDR3: CASQRAGANVLTF; D: .; V: TRBV9; size: .; J: TRBJ2-6
DNA: TGTGCCAGCAGTACAGGGGGCACTGAAGCTTTCTTT; CDR3: CASSTGGTEAFF; D: TRBD1; V: TRBV28; size: .; J: TRBJ1-1
DNA: TGCGCCAGCCTCCGGGAACCGAGCTCCTACAATGAGCAGTTCTTC; CDR3: CASLREPSSYNEQFF; D: .; V: TRBV5-1; size: .; J: TRBJ2-1
DNA: TGTGCCAGCAGCTTGGGCGGGAAGAGCTCCTACGAGCAGTACTTC; CDR3: CASSLGGKSSYEQYF; D: .; V: TRBV11-3; size: .; J: TRBJ2-7
DNA: TGTGCCAGCACCCAGGGGTCTCCAGATACGCAGTATTTT; CDR3: CASTQGSPDTQYF; D: .; V: TRBV6-5; size: .; J: TRBJ2-3
DNA: TGTGCCAGCAGCAGAGGACTAGCGGGCAAAACGAACACCGGGGAGCTGTTTTTT; CDR3: CASSRGLAGKTNTGELFF; D: TRBD2; V: TRBV7-9; size: .; J: TRBJ2-2
DNA: TGTGCCAGTCGTAGGCGGACAGGGAACGTTGACCATGAGCAGTTCTTC; CDR3: CASRRRTGNVDHEQFF; D: TRBD1; V: TRBV19; size: .; J: TRBJ2-1
DNA: TGCGCCAGCAGCCAAGATCGGGGGGTTGGGGCCAACGTCCTGACTTTC; CDR3: CASSQDRGVGANVLTF; D: TRBD2; V: TRBV4-3; size: .; J: TRBJ2-6
DNA: TGTGCCTCCGGCCAGGGCGGGAAAAGCACAGATACGCAGTATTTT; CDR3: CASGQGGKSTDTQYF; D: .; V: TRBV15; size: .; J: TRBJ2-3
DNA: TGTGCCACCAGCCCCACACAAGAGACCCAGTACTTC; CDR3: CATSPTQETQYF; D: .; V: TRBV10-3; size: few; J: TRBJ2-5
DNA: TGCGCCAGCAGGACGACAGGGGGCCCCTACAATGAGCAGTTCTTC; CDR3: CASRTTGGPYNEQFF; D: TRBD1; V: TRBV5-1; size: .; J: TRBJ2-1
DNA: TGTGCCAGCTCACCAACAGGGACAGGGACCGGGGAGCTGTTTTTT; CDR3: CASSPTGTGTGELFF; D: TRBD1; V: TRBV18; size: .; J: TRBJ2-2
DNA: TGTGCCAGCAGCGCCTCAGGGAAACCGGGCCTCTACGAGCAGTACTTC; CDR3: CASSASGKPGLYEQYF; D: .; V: TRBV7-9; size: .; J: TRBJ2-7
DNA: TGTGCCAGCAGTGGACTAGCGGGAGGCGAGCAGTTCTTC; CDR3: CASSGLAGGEQFF; D: TRBD2; V: TRBV7-3; size: few; J: TRBJ2-1
DNA: TGTGCCAGTAGTACCGGAGGACAGGGGGCGTTTGGGTTGGACACCGGGGAGCTGTTTTTT; CDR3: CASSTGGQGAFGLDTGELFF; D: TRBD1; V: TRBV19; size: .; J: TRBJ2-2
DNA: TGTGCCAGCAGCTTAGCTTCAACCGCGGGGCGGGTCCTATCCTACGAGCAGTACTTC; CDR3: CASSLASTAGRVLSYEQYF; D: .; V: TRBV7-2; size: .; J: TRBJ2-7
DNA: TGTGCCAGCAGCCAAACTAGCGGGGGTTACAATGAGCAGTTCTTC; CDR3: CASSQTSGGYNEQFF; D: TRBD2; V: TRBV4-2; size: .; J: TRBJ2-1
DNA: TGTGCCAGCAGCATTCGTGAGGGCCTGGAGACCCAGTACTTC; CDR3: CASSIREGLETQYF; D: .; V: TRBV7-7; size: once; J: TRBJ2-5
DNA: TGTGCCAGCAGCCCAGAGAGGGATTATGGCTACACCTTC; CDR3: CASSPERDYGYTF; D: .; V: TRBV14; size: .; J: TRBJ1-2
DNA: TGTGCCAGCAGCGCCGCACTAGCGAGCTCCTACAATGAGCAGTTCTTC; CDR3: CASSAALASSYNEQFF; D: TRBD2; V: TRBV5-4; size: few; J: TRBJ2-1
DNA: TGTGCCAGCAGCTTAGCTCCGGGGTCAACGTATGGCTACACCTTC; CDR3: CASSLAPGSTYGYTF; D: .; V: TRBV7-9; size: .; J: TRBJ1-2
DNA: TGTGCCAGCAGTGTACCATGGGACAGGGGACACTCTGGGGCCAACGTCCTGACTTTC; CDR3: CASSVPWDRGHSGANVLTF; D: TRBD1; V: TRBV6-1; size: .; J: TRBJ2-6
DNA: TGTGCCAGCAGAATGGACATATCCACCGGGGAGCTGTTTTTT; CDR3: CASRMDISTGELFF; D: .; V: TRBV6-6; size: .; J: TRBJ2-2
DNA: TGTGCCAGCAGCGTAGGAGCGGAACTCTCCTACGAGCAGTACTTC; CDR3: CASSVGAELSYEQYF; D: .; V: TRBV9; size: .; J: TRBJ2-7
DNA: TGCGCCAGCAGCTTGGGAGTTACTAGCGGGAGCCGAGGCGCGGGCGAGCAGTACTTC; CDR3: CASSLGVTSGSRGAGEQYF; D: TRBD2; V: TRBV5-1; size: .; J: TRBJ2-7
DNA: TGCGCCAGCAGCCAACAGGGCCTAACACGTTACGAGCAGTACTTC; CDR3: CASSQQGLTRYEQYF; D: .; V: TRBV4-1; size: .; J: TRBJ2-7
DNA: TGTGCCAGCTCACCAAGAGGGCACACCTCTGGGGCCAACGTCCTGACTTTC; CDR3: CASSPRGHTSGANVLTF; D: .; V: TRBV18; size: once; J: TRBJ2-6
DNA: TGTGCCAGCAGCGCACCCAGCGGGGCAGAGACCCAGTACTTC; CDR3: CASSAPSGAETQYF; D: TRBD2; V: TRBV5-6; size: few; J: TRBJ2-5
DNA: TGTGCCAGCCGCCCCGGGTCAACTAATGAAAAACTGTTTTTT; CDR3: CASRPGSTNEKLFF; D: .; V: TRBV6-6; size: .; J: TRBJ1-4
DNA: TGTGCCAGCAGTGAAAGGGGGAAGCCCCAGCATTTT; CDR3: CASSERGKPQHF; D: .; V: TRBV6-5; size: few; J: TRBJ1-5
DNA: TGCGCCAGCAGCTTGCGGACAGGGGACTCTGGAAACACCATATATTTT; CDR3: CASSLRTGDSGNTIYF; D: TRBD1; V: TRBV5-1; size: .; J: TRBJ1-3
DNA: TGTGCCAGCAGCGTTCGACAGGGGGACAATTCACCCCTCCACTTT; CDR3: CASSVRQGDNSPLHF; D: TRBD1; V: TRBV9; size: few; J: TRBJ1-6
DNA: TGTGCCAGCAGCTTGGCGCCAGGTATGCCGGATCAGCCCCAGCATTTT; CDR3: CASSLAPGMPDQPQHF; D: .; V: TRBV5-5; size: .; J: TRBJ1-5
DNA: TGTGCCAGCAGTGAGCCGGGGACAGGGGCCTACGAGCAGTACTTC; CDR3: CASSEPGTGAYEQYF; D: TRBD1; V: TRBV25-1; size: few; J: TRBJ2-7
DNA: TGTGCCAGCAGTTACAGCGGGAAGGGGGCCAACGTCCTGACTTTC; CDR3: CASSYSGKGANVLTF; D: TRBD2; V: TRBV6-6; size: .; J: TRBJ2-6
DNA: TGTGCCAGCAGTTACAATGGACAGGGCGCGGAAAAACTGTTTTTT; CDR3: CASSYNGQGAEKLFF; D: TRBD1; V: TRBV6-5; size: .; J: TRBJ1-4
DNA: TGTGCCAGCAGTTTAAATCCAGGGGTGAACACTGAAGCTTTCTTT; CDR3: CASSLNPGVNTEAFF; D: .; V: TRBV27; size: .; J: TRBJ1-1
DNA: TGTGCCAGCAGCGTAGCAGGATACACAGATACGCAGTATTTT; CDR3: CASSVAGYTDTQYF; D: .; V: TRBV9; size: .; J: TRBJ2-3
DNA: TGTGCCAGCAGCTTAGATTTCGGTACAGATACGCAGTATTTT; CDR3: CASSLDFGTDTQYF; D: .; V: TRBV11-2; size: .; J: TRBJ2-3
DNA: TGTGCCAGCAGCGTCGCTAGCGGGAGTGTGGACGAGCAGTACTTC; CDR3: CASSVASGSVDEQYF; D: TRBD2; V: TRBV9; size: once; J: TRBJ2-7
DNA: TGTGCCAGCAGCATGGGGGGGGGAAGGGGGGAGCAGTACTTC; CDR3: CASSMGGGRGEQYF; D: .; V: TRBV28; size: .; J: TRBJ2-5
DNA: TGTGCCAGCATTGGGGACTACAATCAGCCCCAGCATTTT; CDR3: CASIGDYNQPQHF; D: .; V: TRBV6-1; size: .; J: TRBJ1-5
DNA: TGTGCCAGCAGCTTATTGTCGGGAGGGCCCTCCGGGGAGCTGTTTTTT; CDR3: CASSLLSGGPSGELFF; D: TRBD2; V: TRBV7-8; size: .; J: TRBJ2-2
DNA: TGTGCCAGCAGTAATACAGATACGCAGTATTTT; CDR3: CASSNTDTQYF; D: .; V: TRBV9; size: .; J: TRBJ2-3
DNA: TGTGCCAGCAGTGCTGGGACACTTCTCTATCAGCCCCAGCATTTT; CDR3: CASSAGTLLYQPQHF; D: .; V: TRBV6-1; size: .; J: TRBJ1-5
DNA: TGTGCCAGTCGACAATTTGCAGGTTCCTACGAGCAGTACTTC; CDR3: CASRQFAGSYEQYF; D: .; V: TRBV6-1; size: .; J: TRBJ2-7
DNA: TGTGCCAGCAGTCGCGGGAGGACAGATACGCAGTATTTT; CDR3: CASSRGRTDTQYF; D: TRBD2; V: TRBV7-2; size: .; J: TRBJ2-3
DNA: TGTGCCAGCAGTCCCTGGGGGGAAATTGTCATGAACACTGAAGCTTTCTTT; CDR3: CASSPWGEIVMNTEAFF; D: .; V: TRBV2; size: few; J: TRBJ1-1
DNA: TGTGCCAGCAGCTTAACGGGGTACGGGACAGCGAACACTGAAGCTTTCTTT; CDR3: CASSLTGYGTANTEAFF; D: TRBD1; V: TRBV7-3; size: few; J: TRBJ1-1
DNA: TGTGCCAGCAGTTACTCAGCGGGAGTCGCGTCCTACGAGCAGTACTTC; CDR3: CASSYSAGVASYEQYF; D: TRBD2; V: TRBV6-5; size: .; J: TRBJ2-7
DNA: TGTGCCAGCAGTGAAGCGACGGACAGGGACGTTCAGCCCCAGCATTTT; CDR3: CASSEATDRDVQPQHF; D: TRBD1; V: TRBV2; size: few; J: TRBJ1-5
DNA: TGTGCCAGCAGTATTCAGAGGGCGGATGAGCAGTTCTTC; CDR3: CASSIQRADEQFF; D: .; V: TRBV28; size: .; J: TRBJ2-1
DNA: TGTGCCAGCAGCTTCGCTAGCGGCGGGGACGAGCAGTACTTC; CDR3: CASSFASGGDEQYF; D: TRBD2; V: TRBV7-8; size: .; J: TRBJ2-7